This T cell receptor beta chain emerged from a study of beta chain features in type 1 diabetes. General study results and limits: The naive, central memory and Treg TCRB repertoires of patients appeared to be more similar to one another than those of healthy donors.

Germline CDR1 reads MNHNY; CDR2 reads SVGAGI (reference sequence). The CDR3 spans 16 residues. Trimming cost V 2 bases and J 7 bases; bases outside gene matches: 6. Sequenced material consisted of expressed TCRB transcripts (all of the isolated RNA was reverse transcribed). Profiled with immunoSEQ multiplex PCR; TCRdb holds only in-frame clones, not every one. The data show around 340,000 clones, around 7.6% seen once. Concerning this clone itself: No antigen is known for it. Distinct nucleotide sequences in the sample also encode this CDR3.

This clonotype originated in a woman aged 18-30 years in good health. The chain links TRBV6-6 to TRBJ2-1; TRBD2 aligns across 12 bases. The sample comprised central memory CD4+ T cells from blood. CDR3 bases: TGTGCCAGCAGTTACCAGACTAGCGGGAGAGCGAATGAGCAGTTCTTC. It yields the protein CASSYQTSGRANEQFF.